This is a list of T cell receptor beta chains from one sample in a study of blood T cells in healthy people across ages. TCRdb re-analysed the 5' RACE reads in MiXCR, keeping a single row per CDR3 protein. The profile shows about 570,000 distinct CDR3 sequences, about 28% of them singletons. These records were also assigned to another study, of T cells of mothers and their children.

The sequencing input was blood. The origin of the receptors is a boy younger than 10 in good health. Each CDR3 is given with its conserved first and last residue. Each record gives: clone size, D gene, V gene, J gene, CDR3 protein, CDR3 DNA. A D gene is named only where the DNA matches it firmly. Clone sizes are given selectively: once, few, many, or a class where the clone is expanded.

clone size: NA; D gene: NA; V gene: TRBV11-2; J gene: TRBJ2-1; CDR3 protein: CASSLGSSDGNEQFF; CDR3 DNA: TGTGCCAGCAGCTTAGGGTCTAGTGATGGAAATGAGCAGTTCTTC
clone size: few; D gene: TRBD2; V gene: TRBV2; J gene: TRBJ2-3; CDR3 protein: CASSREDTDTQYF; CDR3 DNA: TGTGCCAGCAGCCGGGAGGACACAGATACGCAGTATTTT
clone size: NA; D gene: NA; V gene: TRBV27; J gene: TRBJ1-2; CDR3 protein: CASSLSTTAVYGYTF; CDR3 DNA: TGTGCCAGCAGTTTATCGACTACCGCGGTATATGGCTACACCTTC
clone size: NA; D gene: NA; V gene: TRBV7-2; J gene: TRBJ2-5; CDR3 protein: CASKAQPPQETQYF; CDR3 DNA: TGTGCCAGCAAAGCACAGCCCCCACAAGAGACCCAGTACTTC
clone size: few; D gene: NA; V gene: TRBV30; J gene: TRBJ1-1; CDR3 protein: CAWPRTVHTEAFF; CDR3 DNA: TGTGCCTGGCCGCGGACAGTTCACACTGAAGCTTTCTTT
clone size: few; D gene: NA; V gene: TRBV6-1; J gene: TRBJ1-1; CDR3 protein: CASTDEIGIPLNTEAFF; CDR3 DNA: TGTGCCAGCACGGACGAAATAGGGATTCCTTTGAACACTGAAGCTTTCTTT
clone size: NA; D gene: TRBD1; V gene: TRBV12-3/TRBV12-4; J gene: TRBJ2-7; CDR3 protein: CASSPYRGQEQYF; CDR3 DNA: TGTGCCAGCTCACCTTACAGGGGGCAGGAGCAGTACTTC
clone size: few; D gene: TRBD2; V gene: TRBV5-1; J gene: TRBJ2-7; CDR3 protein: CASSLVSGLAAREQYF; CDR3 DNA: TGCGCCAGCAGCTTGGTTTCGGGACTAGCGGCGCGCGAGCAGTACTTC
clone size: few; D gene: NA; V gene: TRBV6-2/TRBV6-3; J gene: TRBJ2-7; CDR3 protein: CASSYGGPYEQYF; CDR3 DNA: TGTGCCAGCAGTTACGGGGGCCCCTACGAGCAGTACTTC
clone size: NA; D gene: TRBD2; V gene: TRBV7-9; J gene: TRBJ2-1; CDR3 protein: CASSPASGGDYNEQFF; CDR3 DNA: TGTGCCAGCAGCCCCGCTAGCGGGGGGGACTACAATGAGCAGTTCTTC
clone size: few; D gene: TRBD2; V gene: TRBV7-2; J gene: TRBJ2-7; CDR3 protein: CASSLYLAGPYEQYF; CDR3 DNA: TGTGCCAGTAGCTTATATCTAGCGGGCCCCTACGAGCAGTACTTC
clone size: NA; D gene: NA; V gene: TRBV9; J gene: TRBJ2-1; CDR3 protein: CASSKLAEISYNEQFF; CDR3 DNA: TGTGCCAGCAGCAAGTTAGCGGAGATCTCCTACAATGAGCAGTTCTTC
clone size: few; D gene: TRBD1; V gene: TRBV6-1; J gene: TRBJ2-2; CDR3 protein: CASRTGGSSGELFF; CDR3 DNA: TGTGCCAGCAGGACAGGGGGGAGTTCCGGGGAGCTGTTTTTT
clone size: NA; D gene: NA; V gene: TRBV14; J gene: TRBJ1-1; CDR3 protein: CASSRQGMNTEAFF; CDR3 DNA: TGTGCCAGCAGCCGGCAGGGGATGAACACTGAAGCTTTCTTT
clone size: NA; D gene: TRBD1; V gene: TRBV14; J gene: TRBJ2-6; CDR3 protein: CASSQDRRGRWTGANVLTF; CDR3 DNA: TGTGCCAGCAGCCAAGACCGTAGGGGGCGTTGGACTGGGGCCAACGTCCTGACTTTC
clone size: NA; D gene: NA; V gene: TRBV7-8; J gene: TRBJ1-5; CDR3 protein: CASSLEWVGQPQHF; CDR3 DNA: TGTGCCAGCAGCTTAGAATGGGTTGGCCAGCCCCAGCATTTT
clone size: few; D gene: NA; V gene: TRBV12-3/TRBV12-4; J gene: TRBJ1-4; CDR3 protein: CASTWTVVGKLFF; CDR3 DNA: TGTGCCAGCACCTGGACCGTGGTGGGCAAACTGTTTTTT
clone size: few; D gene: TRBD1; V gene: TRBV18; J gene: TRBJ2-5; CDR3 protein: CASSQGAKETQYF; CDR3 DNA: TGTGCCAGCTCACAGGGGGCCAAAGAGACCCAGTACTTC
clone size: NA; D gene: TRBD2; V gene: TRBV5-1; J gene: TRBJ2-1; CDR3 protein: CASSPLAGASYNEQFF; CDR3 DNA: TGCGCCAGCAGTCCCCTAGCGGGCGCCTCCTACAATGAGCAGTTCTTC
clone size: many; D gene: TRBD1; V gene: TRBV5-1; J gene: TRBJ2-5; CDR3 protein: CASSLTGDQETQYF; CDR3 DNA: TGCGCCAGCAGCTTGACAGGGGATCAAGAGACCCAGTACTTC
clone size: NA; D gene: NA; V gene: TRBV12-3/TRBV12-4; J gene: TRBJ1-1; CDR3 protein: CASRINGGGTEAFF; CDR3 DNA: TGTGCCAGCAGGATCAACGGGGGAGGCACTGAAGCTTTCTTT
clone size: many; D gene: NA; V gene: TRBV9; J gene: TRBJ2-2; CDR3 protein: CASSASTGGELFF; CDR3 DNA: TGTGCCAGCAGCGCCTCGACAGGCGGGGAGCTGTTTTTT
clone size: few; D gene: TRBD1; V gene: TRBV10-2; J gene: TRBJ2-5; CDR3 protein: CASSGQGTGGETQYF; CDR3 DNA: TGCGCCAGCAGCGGACAGGGAACAGGGGGAGAGACCCAGTACTTC
clone size: few; D gene: NA; V gene: TRBV6-1; J gene: TRBJ1-2; CDR3 protein: CASRHRLAYGYTF; CDR3 DNA: TGTGCCAGCAGGCACAGGTTAGCTTATGGCTACACCTTC
clone size: NA; D gene: NA; V gene: TRBV7-2; J gene: TRBJ2-3; CDR3 protein: CASSEQGDTRYF; CDR3 DNA: TGTGCCAGCAGCGAGCAAGGGGATACGCGGTATTTT
clone size: NA; D gene: TRBD2; V gene: TRBV5-5; J gene: TRBJ2-5; CDR3 protein: CASSLWREDETQYF; CDR3 DNA: TGTGCCAGCAGCTTGTGGCGGGAGGATGAGACCCAGTACTTC
clone size: few; D gene: NA; V gene: TRBV10-3; J gene: TRBJ2-5; CDR3 protein: CAISGTGEETQYF; CDR3 DNA: TGTGCCATCAGTGGAACGGGAGAAGAGACCCAGTACTTC
clone size: few; D gene: TRBD2; V gene: TRBV12-3/TRBV12-4; J gene: TRBJ2-6; CDR3 protein: CASSLGGGISGANVLTF; CDR3 DNA: TGTGCCAGCAGTTTAGGGGGGGGGATCTCTGGGGCCAACGTCCTGACTTTC
clone size: NA; D gene: NA; V gene: TRBV3-1; J gene: TRBJ2-5; CDR3 protein: CASSPRGERTETQYF; CDR3 DNA: TGTGCCAGCAGCCCTAGAGGGGAACGGACAGAGACCCAGTACTTC
clone size: NA; D gene: NA; V gene: TRBV6-1; J gene: TRBJ1-4; CDR3 protein: CASSEVGRTNEKLFF; CDR3 DNA: TGTGCCAGCAGTGAAGTGGGGAGAACTAATGAAAAACTGTTTTTT
clone size: NA; D gene: NA; V gene: TRBV15; J gene: TRBJ2-1; CDR3 protein: CATSRRAGNEQFF; CDR3 DNA: TGTGCCACCAGCAGAAGAGCGGGCAATGAGCAGTTCTTC
clone size: NA; D gene: NA; V gene: TRBV4-3; J gene: TRBJ2-3; CDR3 protein: CASSQDLAVTQYF; CDR3 DNA: TGCGCCAGCAGCCAAGATTTGGCGGTGACGCAGTATTTT
clone size: few; D gene: TRBD2; V gene: TRBV7-9; J gene: TRBJ2-1; CDR3 protein: CASSTRTSGTYNEQFF; CDR3 DNA: TGTGCCAGCAGCACCCGGACTAGCGGGACCTACAATGAGCAGTTCTTC
clone size: few; D gene: TRBD2; V gene: TRBV6-1; J gene: TRBJ2-1; CDR3 protein: CASRSLRKREGGSNEQFF; CDR3 DNA: TGTGCCAGCAGAAGTTTACGCAAGCGGGAGGGTGGCAGCAATGAGCAGTTCTTC
clone size: NA; D gene: NA; V gene: TRBV27; J gene: TRBJ2-7; CDR3 protein: CASSLEPGLLIYF; CDR3 DNA: TGTGCCAGCAGTTTAGAACCGGGACTCCTCATCTACTTC
clone size: NA; D gene: TRBD2; V gene: TRBV14; J gene: TRBJ2-1; CDR3 protein: CASSQEKGLAGLGVSSQFF; CDR3 DNA: TGTGCCAGCAGCCAAGAGAAGGGACTAGCGGGTCTAGGGGTGAGCTCGCAGTTCTTC
clone size: NA; D gene: TRBD2; V gene: TRBV3-1; J gene: TRBJ2-7; CDR3 protein: CASSQHPGLGYYEQYF; CDR3 DNA: TGTGCCAGCAGCCAACATCCGGGACTAGGATACTACGAGCAGTACTTC
clone size: NA; D gene: NA; V gene: TRBV29-1; J gene: TRBJ1-1; CDR3 protein: CSVDSRVNTEAFF; CDR3 DNA: TGCAGCGTTGATAGTCGGGTGAACACTGAAGCTTTCTTT
clone size: few; D gene: TRBD1; V gene: TRBV3-1; J gene: TRBJ2-5; CDR3 protein: CASSLPGQGQETQYF; CDR3 DNA: TGTGCCAGCAGCCTTCCGGGACAGGGGCAAGAGACCCAGTACTTC
clone size: NA; D gene: NA; V gene: TRBV6-5; J gene: TRBJ1-1; CDR3 protein: CASSETGLRAFF; CDR3 DNA: TGTGCCAGCAGTGAGACAGGACTCCGAGCTTTCTTT
clone size: NA; D gene: TRBD1; V gene: TRBV28; J gene: TRBJ2-1; CDR3 protein: CASTVTTGIEQFF; CDR3 DNA: TGTGCCAGCACCGTTACGACAGGGATTGAGCAGTTCTTC
clone size: NA; D gene: NA; V gene: TRBV7-9; J gene: TRBJ1-1; CDR3 protein: CAGGMNTEAFF; CDR3 DNA: TGTGCCGGTGGGATGAACACTGAAGCTTTCTTT
clone size: few; D gene: TRBD2; V gene: TRBV15; J gene: TRBJ2-1; CDR3 protein: CATSPTSGGLYNEQFF; CDR3 DNA: TGTGCCACCAGCCCAACTAGCGGGGGTTTATACAATGAGCAGTTCTTC
clone size: NA; D gene: TRBD1; V gene: TRBV29-1; J gene: TRBJ2-1; CDR3 protein: CSVMGQGNYNEQFF; CDR3 DNA: TGCAGCGTGATGGGACAGGGAAACTACAATGAGCAGTTCTTC
clone size: NA; D gene: NA; V gene: TRBV7-8; J gene: TRBJ2-5; CDR3 protein: CASDWIQETQYF; CDR3 DNA: TGTGCCAGCGACTGGATACAAGAGACCCAGTACTTC
clone size: NA; D gene: TRBD2; V gene: TRBV29-1; J gene: TRBJ2-1; CDR3 protein: CSVLAGGLGEQFF; CDR3 DNA: TGCAGCGTTTTGGCGGGGGGGCTAGGTGAGCAGTTCTTC
clone size: few; D gene: NA; V gene: TRBV12-5; J gene: TRBJ2-7; CDR3 protein: CASGLVQYEQYF; CDR3 DNA: TGTGCTAGTGGTTTGGTACAGTACGAGCAGTACTTC
clone size: NA; D gene: NA; V gene: TRBV19; J gene: TRBJ2-3; CDR3 protein: CASSIRLEIPSTDTQYF; CDR3 DNA: TGTGCCAGTAGTATTAGGCTAGAGATCCCTAGCACAGATACGCAGTATTTT
clone size: once; D gene: NA; V gene: TRBV6-1; J gene: TRBJ1-2; CDR3 protein: CASSEPFKGNYGYTF; CDR3 DNA: TGTGCCAGCAGTGAACCCTTTAAGGGGAACTATGGCTACACCTTC
clone size: NA; D gene: TRBD1; V gene: TRBV5-1; J gene: TRBJ1-2; CDR3 protein: CASSLDGQGSGYTF; CDR3 DNA: TGCGCCAGCAGCTTGGATGGACAGGGGAGTGGCTACACCTTC
clone size: few; D gene: TRBD2; V gene: TRBV7-2; J gene: TRBJ2-1; CDR3 protein: CASSPLAGKLHEQFF; CDR3 DNA: TGTGCCAGCAGCCCCCTAGCGGGAAAGTTACATGAGCAGTTCTTC
clone size: NA; D gene: NA; V gene: TRBV6-2/TRBV6-3; J gene: TRBJ2-2; CDR3 protein: CASSYSSAGTGELFF; CDR3 DNA: TGTGCCAGCAGTTACTCTTCGGCTGGCACCGGGGAGCTGTTTTTT
clone size: once; D gene: TRBD1; V gene: TRBV5-1; J gene: TRBJ1-2; CDR3 protein: CASSLAQGVGQEWNGYTF; CDR3 DNA: TGCGCCAGCAGCTTGGCCCAGGGGGTCGGCCAGGAGTGGAATGGCTACACCTTC
clone size: few; D gene: NA; V gene: TRBV19; J gene: TRBJ2-7; CDR3 protein: CASSIVREGEQYF; CDR3 DNA: TGTGCCAGTAGTATAGTTCGGGAAGGCGAGCAGTACTTC
clone size: NA; D gene: NA; V gene: TRBV7-9; J gene: TRBJ2-1; CDR3 protein: CASSLVFREQFF; CDR3 DNA: TGTGCCAGCAGCTTAGTGTTCAGGGAGCAGTTCTTC
clone size: few; D gene: TRBD2; V gene: TRBV5-1; J gene: TRBJ2-1; CDR3 protein: CASSYGQTISGDYNEQFF; CDR3 DNA: TGCGCCAGCAGCTACGGACAGACGATTAGCGGGGATTACAATGAGCAGTTCTTC
clone size: few; D gene: NA; V gene: TRBV4-2; J gene: TRBJ2-5; CDR3 protein: CASSPSEVIQETQYF; CDR3 DNA: TGTGCCAGCAGCCCCTCTGAGGTCATCCAAGAGACCCAGTACTTC
clone size: few; D gene: NA; V gene: TRBV14; J gene: TRBJ2-7; CDR3 protein: CASSHGWGRGYEQYF; CDR3 DNA: TGTGCCAGCAGCCACGGGTGGGGAAGAGGCTACGAGCAGTACTTC
clone size: few; D gene: NA; V gene: TRBV20-1; J gene: TRBJ1-2; CDR3 protein: CSARDQGRANYGYTF; CDR3 DNA: TGCAGTGCTAGAGATCAGGGTAGGGCTAACTATGGCTACACCTTC